These T cell receptor beta chains were read from a single sample in a study of human T cells and chemical hapten exposure. Via MiXCR, TCRdb re-called the 5' RACE reads, giving one row per CDR3 protein. The sample has around 100,000 distinct CDR3 sequences, approximately 20% seen once. The source is a human donor in good health. CDR3s include the opening cysteine and the closing phenylalanine or tryptophan. A D gene is named only where the DNA matches it firmly. Clone sizes are given selectively: once, few, many, or a class where the clone is expanded.

TRBV6-2/TRBV6-3	TRBJ2-1	few	-	CASSQYNEQFF	TGTGCCAGCAGTCAATACAATGAGCAGTTCTTC
TRBV12-3/TRBV12-4	TRBJ2-1	-	-	CASSFSSGDEQFF	TGTGCCAGCAGCTTCTCTAGTGGGGATGAGCAGTTCTTC
TRBV12-3/TRBV12-4	TRBJ2-7	few	-	CASSFGRVYYEQYF	TGTGCCAGCAGTTTTGGCAGGGTCTACTACGAGCAGTACTTC
TRBV27	TRBJ2-2	-	-	CASSFDRLNTGELFF	TGTGCCAGCAGTTTCGACAGACTTAACACCGGGGAGCTGTTTTTT
TRBV21-1	TRBJ1-2	-	-	CASSKPPPGLVDYGYTF	TGTGCCAGCAGCAAGCCCCCTCCGGGACTTGTGGACTATGGCTACACCTTC
TRBV4-2	TRBJ2-7	few	-	CASSQEYSYEQYF	TGTGCCAGCAGCCAAGAATACAGCTACGAGCAGTACTTC
TRBV27	TRBJ2-6	-	TRBD2	CASIQLGGSGANVLTF	TGTGCCAGCATCCAATTGGGGGGGTCTGGGGCCAACGTCCTGACTTTC
TRBV5-6	TRBJ1-3	-	-	CASSFGSSGITIYF	TGTGCCAGCAGCTTCGGGAGCTCTGGAATCACCATATATTTT
TRBV4-2	TRBJ2-1	-	TRBD2	CASSQDSGTSSYNEQFF	TGTGCCAGCAGCCAAGACTCCGGGACTAGCAGTTACAATGAGCAGTTCTTC
TRBV3-1	TRBJ2-2	-	TRBD2	CASSQDLTSGSMAGELFF	TGTGCCAGCAGCCAAGATCTAACTAGCGGGAGTATGGCCGGGGAGCTGTTTTTT
TRBV20-1	TRBJ1-4	-	-	CSARDLVGVGNEKLFF	TGCAGTGCTAGAGATTTGGTAGGGGTCGGAAATGAAAAACTGTTTTTT
TRBV6-6	TRBJ2-7	-	-	CASSYGHLSYEQYF	TGTGCCAGCAGTTACGGGCACCTCTCCTACGAGCAGTACTTC
TRBV2	TRBJ2-4	few	-	CASSEKTVRSTKNIQYF	TGTGCCAGCAGTGAAAAAACGGTCCGCTCGACCAAAAACATTCAGTACTTC